The entry that follows covers one TCR beta chain sequence. Its antigen is not identified. The entry originates in a study of T cell responses to AZD1222 COVID-19 vaccine. Overall study: Both about-4-week and about-12-week second-dose recipients were combined.

Only in-frame clones appear in the TCRdb table, and some are missing; sequencing was by immunoSEQ multiplex PCR. Of approximately 180,000 clones in the sample, around 90% were seen once. General study findings and limits: It should be noted that donors were predominantly white British and more often female, and clonal diversity was possibly underestimated. Seropositivity was recorded at baseline in only six AZD1222 recipients. Dominant at 160-218 and 743-854, vaccine-associated CD4 TCRs also spanned spike.

Germline CDR1 reads SGHDT; CDR2 reads YYEEEE. The CDR3 is 15 residues long. The V end was cut by 2 bases, the J end by 0 bases, with 9 bases between. Specimen: peripheral blood, collected on day 0 of AZD1222 vaccination. The genes are TRBV5-6 and TRBJ1-3; TRBD1 is a possible D gene (5 bases). The receptor was isolated from an adult in good health. The CDR3 nucleotides read TGTGCCAGCAGCTTTTGGGGGAGCTCTGGAAACACCATATATTTT. It encodes CASSFWGSSGNTIYF.